The rows below give T cell receptor beta chains drawn from one sample of a study of cytomegalovirus exposure and HLA in healthy donors. TCRdb's copy holds only in-frame clones and misses some; the assay was immunoSEQ multiplex PCR. The data contain 180,000 or so clones, roughly 80% of them singletons. The sample was PBMCs. These receptors were collected from a woman in her thirties or forties in good health and CMV-seropositive. Both conserved end residues are part of each CDR3. Each record gives: D gene, J gene, clone size, V gene, CDR3 DNA, CDR3 protein. A D gene is named only where the DNA matches it firmly. The listing skips clone size in some rows; elsewhere it reads once, few, many or a size class.

>TRBD2|TRBJ2-2|.|TRBV5-1
TGCGCCAGCAGCTTGGTCCCCCCGGGACTAGCGGGAGAGAACACCGGGGAGCTGTTTTTT
CASSLVPPGLAGENTGELFF
>.|TRBJ1-6|.|TRBV27
TGTGCCAGCAGTCCCCTAATTAGGGGGAATTCACCCCTCCACTTT
CASSPLIRGNSPLHF
>.|TRBJ1-4|.|TRBV7-9
TGTGCCAGCAGCTTGAAGACTTTGGCTAATGAAAAACTGTTTTTT
CASSLKTLANEKLFF
>TRBD1|TRBJ2-7|.|TRBV2
TGTGCCAGCAGTGTAGGGACAGGGGACTACGAGCAGTACTTC
CASSVGTGDYEQYF
>TRBD2|TRBJ2-1|.|TRBV19
TGTGCCAGTAGTGCGGGACTAGCGGGAGGGCCGCGCAATGAGCAGTTCTTC
CASSAGLAGGPRNEQFF
>.|TRBJ1-2|.|TRBV9
TGTGCCAGCAGTGGAGCCATTGCCTATGGCTACACCTTC
CASSGAIAYGYTF
>.|TRBJ2-2|.|TRBV7-8
TGTGCCAGCATGGGGCGGACCACCGGGGAGCTGTTTTTT
CASMGRTTGELFF
>TRBD2|TRBJ2-3|.|TRBV7-9
TGTGCCAGCAGCTATAGCGGGAGGGCAGATACGCAGTATTTT
CASSYSGRADTQYF
>TRBD2|TRBJ2-1|.|TRBV6-1
TGTGCCAGCAGGGTGACTAGCGGGAGCCGTACCCAACTCTTC
CASRVTSGSRTQLF
>TRBD2|TRBJ2-7|.|TRBV19
TGTGCCAGTAGTATCGGTCTAGCGGGAGCTGGATGGGAGCAGTACTTC
CASSIGLAGAGWEQYF
>TRBD2|TRBJ2-1|.|TRBV11-2
TGTGCCAGCAGCTTCACTAGCGGGAGTATCTATGAGCAGTTCTTC
CASSFTSGSIYEQFF
>TRBD2|TRBJ2-1|.|TRBV5-4
TGTGCCAGCAGAGGAAGCGGGAGGGCCTTTAATGAGCAGTTCTTC
CASRGSGRAFNEQFF
>TRBD1|TRBJ1-2|.|TRBV6-5
TGTGCCAGCAGTCGATCTACTGACAGGGGGTACGGCTACACCTTC
CASSRSTDRGYGYTF
>.|TRBJ2-1|.|TRBV7-2
TGTGCCAGCAGCTATGAGGGCCGATCGCCTGAGCAGTTCTTC
CASSYEGRSPEQFF
>.|TRBJ2-7|.|TRBV30
TGTGCCTGGAAGCGAGGACAGACCTCATACGAGCAGTACTTC
CAWKRGQTSYEQYF
>TRBD2|TRBJ2-1|few|TRBV27
TGTGCCAGCAGTTGGAGCTCCGCGGGGGGCGATGAGCAGTTCTTC
CASSWSSAGGDEQFF
>.|TRBJ2-7|.|TRBV5-4
TGTGCCAGCAGCTCGGGAGTCTCCTACGAGCAGTACTTC
CASSSGVSYEQYF
>.|TRBJ2-2|.|TRBV5-1
TGCGCCAGCAGGTTAAGGGGTGGCACCGGGGAGCTGTTTTTT
CASRLRGGTGELFF
>.|TRBJ2-7|few|TRBV28
TGTGCCAGCAGTTTAGTTAGCGCGGCACTGTCCTACGAGCAGTACTTC
CASSLVSAALSYEQYF
>TRBD2|TRBJ2-7|.|TRBV11-2
TGTGCCAGCAGCTTTGGACTAGCGCCTTACGAGCAGTACTTC
CASSFGLAPYEQYF
>TRBD1|TRBJ1-2|.|TRBV29-1
TGCAGCGTTGATACAGGGGACTATGGCTACACCTTC
CSVDTGDYGYTF
>.|TRBJ2-1|.|TRBV6-1
TGTGCCAGCAGTCGGGGGGCAGGAGGGGACAATGAGCAGTTCTTC
CASSRGAGGDNEQFF
>.|TRBJ2-1|.|TRBV5-1
TGCGCCAGCAGCTCTCGTTACGAGAGCTCCTACAATGAGCAGTTCTTC
CASSSRYESSYNEQFF
>TRBD1|TRBJ2-2|.|TRBV9
TGTGCCAGCAACAGACAGGGTTCGAACACCGGGGAGCTGTTTTTT
CASNRQGSNTGELFF
>.|TRBJ2-2|.|TRBV7-3
TGTGCCAGCAGCCCGCAGGGGCCCAATTTAAACACCGGGGAGCTGTTTTTT
CASSPQGPNLNTGELFF
>.|TRBJ2-3|.|TRBV6-1
TGTGCCAGCAGTCAGGACAGCTACACAGATACGCAGTATTTT
CASSQDSYTDTQYF
>TRBD1|TRBJ1-2|once|TRBV5-4
TGTGCCAGCAGCCCCGGGACTCACCAGGGGGTACGCTATGGCTACACCTTC
CASSPGTHQGVRYGYTF
>TRBD2|TRBJ2-7|few|TRBV28
TGTGCCAGCAGTTTGCTAGCGGGAGACCACGAGCAGTACTTC
CASSLLAGDHEQYF
>TRBD1|TRBJ1-1|.|TRBV11-2
TGTGCCAGCAGCTCCTGGACAGGAGAGAACACTGAAGCTTTCTTT
CASSSWTGENTEAFF
>TRBD2|TRBJ2-7|.|TRBV5-5
TGTGCCAGCAGCCGAGGGGGTGCTAGCGGGAGGTACGAGCAGTACTTC
CASSRGGASGRYEQYF
>TRBD2|TRBJ2-3|.|TRBV5-1
TGCGCCAGCAGCTCCCGAGCGGGAGTAGCAGATACGCAGTATTTT
CASSSRAGVADTQYF
>.|TRBJ2-1|.|TRBV19
TGTGCCAGTAGTCTCACAACCAATGAGCAGTTCTTC
CASSLTTNEQFF
>TRBD2|TRBJ2-1|few|TRBV7-2
TGTGCCAGCAGCTTAGGACTAGCGGGAGTGAATGAGCAGTTCTTC
CASSLGLAGVNEQFF
>.|TRBJ1-1|few|TRBV27
TGTGCCAGCAGTTTAGGATCCAGGGCCCACACTGAAGCTTTCTTT
CASSLGSRAHTEAFF
>TRBD2|TRBJ2-1|.|TRBV5-6
TGTGCCAGCAGCGCGCTAGCGGGAGAGTTCTTC
CASSALAGEFF
>.|TRBJ2-7|.|TRBV7-3
TGTGCCAGCAGCCCTCGCCGGGACTGGGGTTACGAGCAGTACTTC
CASSPRRDWGYEQYF
>.|TRBJ2-1|.|TRBV30
TGTGCCTGGAATGACAGGCCCTTCCTCAATGAGCAGTTCTTC
CAWNDRPFLNEQFF